Presented here are 7 T cell receptor beta chains from one specimen sequenced in a study of beta chain features in type 1 diabetes. Study findings and constraints: Shorter TCRB CDR3s, moderately but significantly so, marked every one of the four CD4+ subsets in Type 1 diabetes patients.

What these receptors recognize is not known. Expressed TCRB transcripts were sequenced because the isolated RNA had all been reverse transcribed beforehand. Libraries were prepared by immunoSEQ multiplex PCR; TCRdb keeps only in-frame clonotypes and omits some of them. The repertoire holds about 120,000 clones, with 17% as singletons. The sequencing input was central memory CD4+ T cells from blood. These receptors came from a man aged 18 to 35 with type 1 diabetes.

The gene calls are TRBV28 and TRBJ2-7, with 7 bases that match TRBD1. The germline CDR1 and CDR2 sequences are MDHEN and SYDVKM. V trimming: 4 bases; J trimming: 4 bases; junction bases outside the gene matches: 7. The length of the CDR3 is 14 residues. CDR3 nucleotide sequence: TGTGCCAGCAGTTCCGGACAGGCAAGTTACGAGCAGTACTTC. This translates into CASSSGQASYEQYF.

This clone has just a few counts. The gene calls are TRBV7-9 and TRBJ2-6; unclear D gene. Germline assignment: CDR1 SEHNR and CDR2 FQNEAQ (reference sequence). Trimming stripped 0 bases from V and 0 bases from J, with 9 bases between. This CDR3 is 17 amino acids long. CDR3 in amino acids: CASSLAFGISGANVLTF. CDR3 in DNA: TGTGCCAGCAGCTTAGCATTTGGAATCTCTGGGGCCAACGTCCTGACTTTC.

This clone was counted many times. CDR3 DNA sequence: TGCGCCAGCAGCCAAGATCACCGCCGACTAGCGGGGTTGAATGAGCAGTTCTTC. It encodes CASSQDHRRLAGLNEQFF. The rearrangement uses TRBV4-1 and TRBJ2-1, with TRBD2 matching 11 bases. The CDR3 extends over 18 amino acids. CDR1 is MGHRA, CDR2 YSYEKL, per germline. Trimming cost V 0 bases and J 7 bases; bases outside gene matches: 11.

This clone was seen a few times. The chain uses TRBV5-1 and TRBJ1-2; no definite D call. V lost 7 bases to trimming and J lost 8 bases, with 15 bases between them. The CDR3 has 12 residues. Germline-derived CDR1 and CDR2 are SGHRS and YFSETQ. The CDR3 DNA reads TGCGCCAGCTTTGAGTGGGGAGGGGGCTACACCTTC. It specifies CASFEWGGGYTF.

This clone was seen more than once but under ten times. V and J are TRBV7-2 and TRBJ2-3, with 10 bases matching TRBD2. CDR3 length: 15 residues. J was trimmed by 1 base and V by 7 bases; bases with no gene match: 5. Germline loops: CDR1 SGHTA, CDR2 FQGNSA. The CDR3 spells CASTSLAGGTDTQYF. The DNA for the CDR3 is TGTGCCAGCACCTCTCTAGCGGGGGGCACAGATACGCAGTATTTT.

This clone rates as medium-sized (0.01 to 0.1%). The chain employs TRBV29-1 and TRBJ1-1; D ambiguous. CDR3 length equals 12 residues. Trimming stripped 4 bases from V and 0 bases from J, with 6 bases between. CDR1 SQVTM and CDR2 ANQGSEA come from the germline V gene. The CDR3 loop is CSVAQMNTEAFF. CDR3 in DNA: TGCAGCGTTGCACAGATGAACACTGAAGCTTTCTTT.

This clone was counted a few times. The CDR3 sequence is CASIDLLHSYEQYF. CDR3 sequence (DNA): TGTGCCAGCATCGATTTATTGCACTCCTACGAGCAGTACTTC. The chain carries TRBV25-1 and TRBJ2-7; D is unclear. Between the trimmed V and J ends, which lost 7 bases and 0 bases, there was a span of 13 bases. This CDR3 region has 14 residues. Looked up from germline, CDR1 is MGHDK and CDR2 is SYGVNS.